The rows below give T cell receptor beta chains drawn from one sample of a study of cytomegalovirus exposure and HLA in healthy donors. Profiling relied on immunoSEQ multiplex PCR, and the TCRdb table lists in-frame clones only, not all of them. The sample lists more than 85,000 clones, around 68% occurring once. The sequenced material came from PBMCs. These receptors all stem from a human donor in good health. CDR3s leave out the opening cysteine and the closing phenylalanine or tryptophan. Each record gives: V gene, clone size, D gene, J gene, CDR3 protein. D genes are given only for firm matches. Part of the rows lack a size; the others show once, few, many or a class for expanded clones.

TRBV11-2	NA	TRBD1	TRBJ2-7	ASSYTGAYEQY
TRBV14	once	TRBD1	TRBJ2-7	ASSQLDREYEQY
TRBV19	few	NA	TRBJ2-1	ASSIVANNEQF
TRBV19	few	TRBD2	TRBJ2-1	ATQPTSGYYNEQF
TRBV6-6	NA	TRBD2	TRBJ2-5	ASSYSASGNAETQY
TRBV12-5	NA	NA	TRBJ2-3	ASGLGATDTQY
TRBV7-9	NA	TRBD2	TRBJ2-1	ASRDQTSAEF
TRBV7-2	NA	TRBD1	TRBJ1-5	ASSSDRGLGQPQH
TRBV28	NA	TRBD2	TRBJ2-1	ASSLLAGEFDEQF
TRBV10-3	once	NA	TRBJ2-3	ATGGVSTDTQY
TRBV11-1	NA	TRBD1	NA	ASSPRTGADYEQY
TRBV2	NA	TRBD1	TRBJ2-7	ASSVDRGVNEQY
TRBV10-2	NA	NA	TRBJ2-1	ASSTGRSDNEQF
TRBV5-5	NA	NA	TRBJ1-1	ASSRRQHFEAF
TRBV5-5	NA	NA	TRBJ1-3	ASSYGSSGNTIY
TRBV7-9	NA	TRBD2	TRBJ2-7	ASSLAPSGTPYEQY
TRBV12-5	once	TRBD2	TRBJ2-7	ASATEPGLAGLVYEQY
TRBV10-3	NA	NA	TRBJ2-7	AISGTMGYEQY
TRBV5-1	few	TRBD1	TRBJ1-5	ASSPGQVNQPQH
TRBV19	NA	TRBD1	TRBJ2-7	ASSLGAPGQGFYEQY
TRBV5-1	NA	NA	TRBJ2-1	ASSPDLVGLEQF
TRBV19	NA	TRBD1	TRBJ1-6	ASSPVRQGATPLH
TRBV6-5	few	TRBD2	TRBJ2-7	ASRHPGLAAYEQY
TRBV6-4	NA	NA	TRBJ2-1	ASSEGGEGYNEQF
TRBV5-4	NA	TRBD2	TRBJ2-3	ASNPTSGRTDTQY
TRBV29-1	NA	TRBD1	TRBJ2-1	SVGQGVYNEQF
TRBV7-6	NA	TRBD2	TRBJ2-2	ASSLLAGGNTGELF
TRBV10-2	once	NA	TRBJ2-1	ASSDLGGNEQF
TRBV9	once	TRBD1	TRBJ2-6	ASSVATGTGTGANVLT
TRBV10-2	NA	TRBD1	TRBJ2-7	ASRTDQGVWYEQY
TRBV30	NA	NA	TRBJ1-2	AGRQAYGYT
TRBV7-2	few	NA	TRBJ2-5	ASSLDSAGTQY
TRBV7-9	NA	TRBD1	TRBJ2-1	ASSPRDREYNEQF
TRBV2	NA	NA	TRBJ2-2	ASSEPGVTGELF
TRBV19	NA	TRBD2	TRBJ2-3	ASSIMGLPNTDTQY
TRBV28	NA	NA	TRBJ2-2	ASSLGPGELF
TRBV28	NA	NA	TRBJ1-2	ASSLFTSRSGYT
TRBV11-2	once	NA	TRBJ1-2	ASSLVTGWHSNYGYT
TRBV5-6	few	NA	TRBJ2-3	ASNPQSTDTQY
TRBV6-1	NA	NA	TRBJ2-3	ASSAFVTPGDTQY
TRBV5-1	NA	NA	NA	ASSFVAGSSYEQY
TRBV19	few	TRBD2	TRBJ2-5	ASSRTSGGQETQY